This T cell receptor beta chain was profiled in a study of blood T cell repertoires in COVID-19. Study context: Sample material is recorded as cDNA or gDNA derived from T cells, B-cell-depleted T cells, or PBMCs.

Produced via immunoSEQ multiplex PCR; TCRdb's table is partial and in-frame only. The profile shows approximately 140,000 clones, more than 85% of them singletons. V dropped 4 bases and J dropped 4; count of bases not matched to a gene: 5. The CDR3 totals 14 residues. Germline assignment: CDR1 MNHEY and CDR2 SVGAGI. The V call is TRBV6-5, the J call TRBJ1-1; 8 bases fit TRBD1. The material sequenced was peripheral blood. This clonotype was obtained from a man in his forties or fifties with active or convalescent COVID-19. The CDR3 sequence: CASSLDRDVTEAFF. The CDR3 DNA reads TGTGCCAGCAGTTTGGACAGGGATGTCACTGAAGCTTTCTTT.